This note documents a single TCR beta chain sequence. What it recognizes is unknown. The data were taken from a study of CD8 T cells in Susac syndrome. General study findings and limits: An acknowledgment was made by the study that its TCR sequencing and HLA analysis involved relatively few individuals.

TCR beta was sequenced from blood CD8+ and CD4+ T cells. The multiple sclerosis controls were treatment-naive patients, and their relapsing-remitting disease was stable or active. Random hexamers were used to reverse transcribe an amount of roughly 0.45 to 1 ug RNA. The authors amplified TCR beta CDR3 across 54 Vbeta and 13 Jbeta using immunoSEQ multiplex PCR. Each CDR3 protein gets one entry after TCRdb re-called the immunoSEQ multiplex PCR reads with MiXCR. This table has under 150,000 distinct CDR3 sequences, about 90% appearing once. The sample taken for sequencing was CD8+ T cells from PBMCs. The receptor was isolated from a human donor with multiple sclerosis.

DNA of the CDR3: TGTGCCAGCAGTTGGGGACCGGGCTATGGCTACACCTTC. Amino acid sequence: CASSWGPGYGYTF. This sequence joins TRBV27 and TRBJ1-2; tentatively, D is TRBD1 (5 bases). Trimming took off 4 bases at V and 4 bases at J, with 10 bases between the two ends. Germline-derived CDR1 and CDR2 are MNHEY and SMNVEV (reference sequence). The CDR3 has 13 amino acids.